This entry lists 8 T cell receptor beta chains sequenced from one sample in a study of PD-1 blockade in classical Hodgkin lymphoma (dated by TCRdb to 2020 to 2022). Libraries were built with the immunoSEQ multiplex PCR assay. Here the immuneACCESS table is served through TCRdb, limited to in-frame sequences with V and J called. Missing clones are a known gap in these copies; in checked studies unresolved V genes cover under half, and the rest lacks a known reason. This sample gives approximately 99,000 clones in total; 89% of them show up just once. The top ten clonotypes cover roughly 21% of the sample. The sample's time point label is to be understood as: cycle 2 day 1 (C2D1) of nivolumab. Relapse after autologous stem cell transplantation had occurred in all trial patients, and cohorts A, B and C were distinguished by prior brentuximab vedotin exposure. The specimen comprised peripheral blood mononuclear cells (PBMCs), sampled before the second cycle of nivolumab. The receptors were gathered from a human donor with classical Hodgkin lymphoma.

This CDR3 reads CASSYGQGGRTEAFF. CDR3 sequence (DNA): TGTGCCAGCAGTTACGGGCAGGGAGGTCGCACTGAAGCTTTCTTT. The chain couples TRBV6-6 to TRBJ1-1; tentatively, D is TRBD1 (5 bases). The CDR3 runs to 15 residues. In germline, CDR1 is MNHNY, CDR2 SVGAGI (reference sequence). Trimming pared 2 bases from V and 4 bases from J, leaving 14 bases between.

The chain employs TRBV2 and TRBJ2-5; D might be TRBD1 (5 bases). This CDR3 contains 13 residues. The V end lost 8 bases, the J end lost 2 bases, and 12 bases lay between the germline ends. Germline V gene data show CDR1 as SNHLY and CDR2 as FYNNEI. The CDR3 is CASQGGRQETQYF. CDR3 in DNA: TGTGCCAGCCAGGGCGGCCGACAAGAGACCCAGTACTTC.

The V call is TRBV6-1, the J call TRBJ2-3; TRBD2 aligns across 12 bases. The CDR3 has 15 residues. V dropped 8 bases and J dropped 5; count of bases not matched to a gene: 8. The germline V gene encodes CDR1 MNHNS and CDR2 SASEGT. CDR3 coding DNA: TGTGCCAGCCGGAGACTAGCGGGAGTGATAGATACGCAGTATTTT. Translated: CASRRLAGVIDTQYF.

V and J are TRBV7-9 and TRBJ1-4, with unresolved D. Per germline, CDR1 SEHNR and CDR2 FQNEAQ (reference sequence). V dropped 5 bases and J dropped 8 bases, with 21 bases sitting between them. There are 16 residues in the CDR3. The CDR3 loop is CASSPLLGRVEEKLFF. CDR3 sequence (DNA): TGTGCCAGCAGCCCACTGTTGGGCAGAGTAGAGGAAAAACTGTTTTTT.

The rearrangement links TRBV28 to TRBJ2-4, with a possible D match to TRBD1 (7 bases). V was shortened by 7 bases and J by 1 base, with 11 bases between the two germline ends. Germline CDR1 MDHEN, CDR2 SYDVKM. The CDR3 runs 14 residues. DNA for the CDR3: TGTGCCAGCACCCCAGGGGGGGCCAAAAACATTCAGTACTTC. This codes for CASTPGGAKNIQYF.

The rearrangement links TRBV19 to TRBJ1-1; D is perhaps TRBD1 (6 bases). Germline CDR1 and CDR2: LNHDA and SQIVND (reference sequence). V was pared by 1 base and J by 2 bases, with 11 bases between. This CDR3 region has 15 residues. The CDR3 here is CASSIAATGNTEAFF. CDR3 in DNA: TGTGCCAGTAGTATAGCCGCGACAGGTAACACTGAAGCTTTCTTT.

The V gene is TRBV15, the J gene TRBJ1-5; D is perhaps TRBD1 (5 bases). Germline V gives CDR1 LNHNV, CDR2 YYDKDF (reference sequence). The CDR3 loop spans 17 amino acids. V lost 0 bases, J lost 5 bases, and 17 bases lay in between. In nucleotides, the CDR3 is TGTGCCACCAGCAGAGATGGGCGACGCGGGGCCCATCAGCCCCAGCATTTT. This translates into CATSRDGRRGAHQPQHF.

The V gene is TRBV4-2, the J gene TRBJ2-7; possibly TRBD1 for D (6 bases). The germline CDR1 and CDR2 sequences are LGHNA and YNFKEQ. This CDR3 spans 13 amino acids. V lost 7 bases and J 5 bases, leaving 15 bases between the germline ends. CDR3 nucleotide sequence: TGTGCCAGCACCGCCGGTGGGGGCCACGAGCAGTACTTC. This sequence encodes CASTAGGGHEQYF.